The 3 T cell receptor beta chains listed next were all sequenced from one sample in a study of blood T cell repertoires in COVID-19. Here immunoSEQ multiplex PCR was the method, and the copy in TCRdb shows in-frame clones only, minus some. The sample holds around 190,000 clones; about 80% are singletons and the top ten take 7.8%. The sequenced sample consisted of peripheral blood. These receptors originate from a woman aged 60-70 years with COVID-19, enrolled during active disease.

This clone was counted between two and nine times. This sequence joins TRBV5-4 and TRBJ2-7; weak D call: TRBD1 (6 bases). Germline V gives CDR1 SGHNT, CDR2 YYREEE (reference sequence). Trimming stripped 4 bases from V and 0 bases from J, with 14 bases between. The CDR3 runs 15 residues. The CDR3 nucleotides read TGTGCCAGCAGCCTCCGACAGGTTAGCTCCTACGAGCAGTACTTC. Translated, it gives CASSLRQVSSYEQYF. Using reference TRBV5-4 and TRBJ2-7 for the parts outside the CDR3, the full variable domain is ETGVTQSPTHLIKTRGQQVTLRCSSQSGHNTVSWYQQALGQGPQFIFQYYREEENGRGNFPPRFSGLQFPNYSSELNVNALELDDSALYLCASSLRQVSSYEQYFGPGTRLTVT.

This clone was seen a handful of times. The chain links TRBV4-2 to TRBJ1-2; D ambiguous. Germline assignment: CDR1 LGHNA and CDR2 YNFKEQ. V was trimmed by 1 base and J by 6 bases, leaving 12 bases between them. The CDR3 is 14 residues long. CDR3 in amino acids: CASSQGNQGDGYTF. The CDR3 DNA is TGTGCCAGCAGCCAAGGTAACCAAGGAGATGGCTACACCTTC.

The rearrangement links TRBV27 to TRBJ1-5; a weak D match, TRBD1 (6 bases). The CDR3 is made up of 15 amino acids. Between the trimmed V and J ends, which lost 3 bases and 1 base, there was a span of 10 bases. CDR1 is MNHEY and CDR2 is SMNVEV in the germline V gene (reference sequence). The CDR3 bases are TGTGCCAGCAGTTTTCAGGGACAAAGCAATCAGCCCCAGCATTTT. Translating gives CASSFQGQSNQPQHF.